Following are 21 T cell receptor beta chains from one sample sequenced in a study of early T cells in non-severe SARS-CoV-2 infection. TCRdb re-called the 5' RACE reads through MiXCR, storing one row per CDR3 protein. Among around 28,000 distinct CDR3 sequences listed, 5% to 6.5% were seen once. Material for sequencing was whole blood. These TCRs come from an adult who was a healthcare worker with PCR-confirmed SARS-CoV-2 infection or an uninfected control (not recorded which).

This clonotype rates as medium-sized (0.01 to 0.1%). The CDR3 DNA reads as TGTGCCAGCAGCTTAGGCGGGAGCTCCTACAATGAGCAGTTCTTC. Translated, it gives CASSLGGSSYNEQFF. The rearrangement uses TRBV11-2 and TRBJ2-1; 7 nucleotides line up with TRBD2. V lost 1 base, J lost 0 bases, and 0 bases stayed unmatched. CDR1 SGHAT and CDR2 FQNNGV come from the germline V gene. CDR3 length equals 15 residues. Using reference TRBV11-2 and TRBJ2-1 for the parts outside the CDR3, the full variable domain is EAGVAQSPRYKIIEKRQSVAFWCNPISGHATLYWYQQILGQGPKLLIQFQNNGVVDDSQLPKDRFSAERLKGVDSTLKIQPAKLEDSAVYLCASSLGGSSYNEQFFGPGTRLTVL.

This clonotype has at least ten counts. The gene calls are TRBV29-1 and TRBJ2-3, with D unclear. Trimming stripped 4 bases from V and 1 base from J, with 6 bases between. The CDR3 spans 12 residues. The germline CDR1 and CDR2 sequences are SQVTM and ANQGSEA. CDR3 loop: CSVVPGTDTQYF. The CDR3 DNA follows: TGCAGCGTTGTTCCGGGCACAGATACGCAGTATTTT.

This clonotype was detected many times. The gene calls are TRBV24-1 and TRBJ1-4; no definite D call. V dropped 12 bases and J dropped 8 bases, with 15 bases sitting between them. The CDR3 is 12 residues long. Germline lookup yields CDR1 KGHDR and CDR2 SFDVKD. The CDR3 nucleotides are TGTGCCCCCTGGCAGAGAAACGAAAAACTGTTTTTT. Translating it yields CAPWQRNEKLFF.

This clonotype was picked up many times. The chain has TRBV6-5 and TRBJ2-7; no definite D call. The V end lost 6 bases, the J end lost 4 bases, and 10 bases lay between the germline ends. The CDR3 length is 12 residues. Germline CDR1 MNHEY, CDR2 SVGAGI. CDR3 nucleotide sequence: TGTGCCAGCAGCAAAAACAAGTACGAGCAGTACTTC. This encodes CASSKNKYEQYF.

By frequency in the sample, this clonotype is medium-sized. The chain has TRBV20-1 and TRBJ2-7; the match to TRBD1 covers 9 bases. This CDR3 is built from 14 residues. The germline CDR1 and CDR2 sequences are DFQATT and SNEGSKA (reference sequence). V lost 6 bases and J lost 4; bases outside the gene matches: 10. The CDR3 DNA is TGCAGTGCCCTAAACAGGGGGCGCGTTTACGAGCAGTACTTC. This sequence encodes CSALNRGRVYEQYF.

This clonotype was seen many times. The gene calls are TRBV6-6 and TRBJ2-5, with a possible D match to TRBD1 (5 bases). This CDR3 spans 16 amino acids. With 5 bases removed from V and 2 bases from J, the gap between germline ends came to 18 bases. The germline V gene has CDR1 MNHNY and CDR2 SVGAGI (reference sequence). For the CDR3, the DNA is TGTGCCAGCAGTCCCTTCAGGGCGTTGGAACAAGAGACCCAGTACTTC. This codes for CASSPFRALEQETQYF.

This clonotype was counted at least ten times. J is TRBJ1-3 and V is TRBV7-6; 8 nucleotides align to TRBD1. CDR1 SGHVS and CDR2 FNYEAQ come from the germline V gene. The CDR3 sequence is 15 residues long. V was clipped by 5 bases and J by 2 bases; unmatched bases: 5. The CDR3 spells CASSPSGQAGNTIYF. The CDR3 region has the DNA TGTGCCAGCAGCCCATCGGGACAGGCTGGAAACACCATATATTTT. The variable domain in full, completed from reference TRBV7-6 and TRBJ1-3, reads GAGVSQSPRYKVTKRGQDVALRCDPISGHVSLYWYRQALGQGPEFLTYFNYEAQQDKSGLPNDRFSAERPEGSISTLTIQRTEQRDSAMYRCASSPSGQAGNTIYFGEGSWLTVV.

This clonotype was seen many times. The chain is built from TRBV20-1 and TRBJ2-6; D is uncertain. Germline V gives CDR1 DFQATT, CDR2 SNEGSKA (reference sequence). The CDR3 consists of 13 residues. V lost 5 bases, J lost 0 bases, and 5 bases lay in between. The CDR3 reads CSAPDSGANVLTF. DNA for the CDR3: TGCAGTGCTCCTGACTCTGGGGCCAACGTCCTGACTTTC.

This clonotype showed up many times. The rearrangement uses TRBV7-2 and TRBJ1-3, with TRBD1 as a possible D gene (6 bases). This CDR3 has 16 residues. Germline assignment: CDR1 SGHTA and CDR2 FQGNSA. Trimming removed 2 bases from V and 0 bases from J, with 11 bases in between. This chain's CDR3 is CASSLSTGFSGNTIYF. In nucleotides, the CDR3 is TGTGCCAGCAGCTTATCCACAGGGTTCTCTGGAAACACCATATATTTT.

This clonotype was seen repeatedly, ten times or more. The V and J genes are TRBV20-1 and TRBJ2-3; 12 bases fit TRBD2. The junction had 9 bases not matched to a gene; V was cut back by 6 bases and J by 2 bases. Per germline, CDR1 DFQATT and CDR2 SNEGSKA (reference sequence). The CDR3 runs to 16 residues. The CDR3 protein is CSATAPSGRATDTQYF. In DNA, the CDR3 is TGCAGTGCCACGGCTCCTAGCGGGAGGGCCACAGATACGCAGTATTTT.

In this sample, this clonotype turned up many times. The gene calls are TRBV20-1 and TRBJ2-7; 7 bases map to TRBD1. The CDR3 spans 13 residues. V gave up 5 bases and J gave up 0 bases; unmatched junction bases: 4. Per germline, CDR1 DFQATT and CDR2 SNEGSKA (reference sequence). The CDR3 DNA sequence: TGCAGTGCTTTAACAGGGGCCTCCTACGAGCAGTACTTC. Translating gives CSALTGASYEQYF.

This clonotype was seen at least ten times. The V call is TRBV6-5, the J call TRBJ2-1; tentatively, D is TRBD1 (6 bases). V dropped 0 bases and J dropped 9 bases, with 18 bases sitting between them. The CDR3 has 16 amino acids. Germline V gene lookup returns CDR1 MNHEY and CDR2 SVGAGI. CDR3: CASSYSKGFQGLEQFF. CDR3 coding DNA: TGTGCCAGCAGTTACTCGAAGGGGTTTCAGGGGCTTGAGCAGTTCTTC.

In its sample, this clonotype was seen many times. The chain joins TRBV28 to TRBJ2-7; the D gene is possibly TRBD2 (5 bases). Germline assignment: CDR1 MDHEN and CDR2 SYDVKM. This CDR3 region has 14 residues. V gave up 4 bases and J gave up 4 bases, with 14 bases separating them. The CDR3 region is CASSSGLGGYEQYF. The DNA for the CDR3 is TGTGCCAGCAGTTCGGGCCTGGGCGGGTACGAGCAGTACTTC.

This clonotype was recorded many times. This chain links TRBV28 with TRBJ2-7; D gene uncertain. Germline values: CDR1 MDHEN, CDR2 SYDVKM. V lost 5 bases and J lost 4, with 12 bases in between. CDR3 length: 13 amino acids. CDR3: CASSPSLIYEQYF. CDR3 nucleotides: TGTGCCAGCAGTCCCTCTTTAATATACGAGCAGTACTTC.

This clonotype came up a few times. This chain uses TRBV20-1 with TRBJ2-7; tentatively, D is TRBD2 (6 bases). There are 12 residues in the CDR3. Per germline, CDR1 DFQATT and CDR2 SNEGSKA (reference sequence). The V end lost 5 bases, the J end lost 3 bases, and 11 bases lay between the germline ends. For the CDR3, the DNA is TGCAGTGCTCCTAGCGACAGCTACGAGCAGTACTTC. As protein: CSAPSDSYEQYF.

In its sample, this clonotype was seen a few times. The V and J genes are TRBV29-1 and TRBJ1-1, with D maybe TRBD1 (6 bases). Germline values: CDR1 SQVTM, CDR2 ANQGSEA. The CDR3 spans 14 residues. Trimming removed 0 bases from V and 5 bases from J, with 13 bases in between. The chain's CDR3 is CSVEDRWGRTEAFF. CDR3 nucleotides: TGCAGCGTTGAAGATCGGTGGGGGCGGACTGAAGCTTTCTTT.

At least ten counts were recorded for this clonotype. This rearrangement joins TRBV29-1 to TRBJ1-1; D remains ambiguous. Germline-derived CDR1 and CDR2 are SQVTM and ANQGSEA. The CDR3 loop spans 12 amino acids. With 7 bases removed from V and 2 bases from J, the gap between germline ends came to 11 bases. The CDR3 sequence is CSAAGLNTEAFF. In DNA, the CDR3 is TGCAGCGCGGCAGGACTAAACACTGAAGCTTTCTTT.

This clonotype was seen more than once but under ten times. The V gene is TRBV7-7, the J gene TRBJ2-5; D is possibly TRBD2 (6 bases). This CDR3 spans 14 amino acids. Germline CDR1 SSHAT, CDR2 FNYEAQ (reference sequence). Trimming shortened V by 5 bases and J by 7 bases, and 17 bases separated the two germline ends. CDR3 amino acids: CASSVQKSEGTQYF. CDR3 nucleotides: TGTGCCAGCAGCGTTCAGAAATCGGAGGGGACCCAGTACTTC.

The chain employs TRBV6-2 or TRBV6-3 and TRBJ1-5, with D possibly TRBD1 on 5 matching bases. Trimming pared 2 bases from V and 0 bases from J, leaving 5 bases between. Germline loops: CDR1 MNHEY, CDR2 SVGEGT. This CDR3 is built from 14 residues. The CDR3 nucleotides are TGTGCCAGCAGTTACGGGGGTAGCAATCAGCCCCAGCATTTT. Translation: CASSYGGSNQPQHF.

This clonotype was detected many times. CDR3 DNA: TGTGCCATCAGTGCCGGCTCACAGAACACTGAAGCTTTCTTT. This translates into CAISAGSQNTEAFF. This chain links TRBV10-3 with TRBJ1-1; D not resolved. The V end lost 4 bases, the J end lost 1 base, and 10 bases lay between the germline ends. In germline, CDR1 is ENHRY, CDR2 SYGVKD. The CDR3 extends over 14 amino acids.

This clonotype was recorded at least ten times. The rearrangement uses TRBV11-2 and TRBJ2-5, with 15 nucleotides matching TRBD2. With V trimmed by 5 bases and J by 6 bases, 7 bases remained unmatched. Germline V CDR1 and CDR2: SGHAT, FQNNGV. This CDR3 has 16 residues. Written as DNA, the CDR3 is TGTGCCAGCAGCCCAGGACTAGCGGGAGGGATGAAGACCCAGTACTTC. Its protein product is CASSPGLAGGMKTQYF.